What follows describes a single T cell receptor beta chain. Its antigen remains unidentified. No much larger clone exists at a distance of one base, and base qualities are not known. Another Seattle source contributed samples from volunteer blood donors who had recovered from COVID-19. Whole blood was collected in K2EDTA tubes by collaborating institutions according to the institutions' own protocols. For TCRbeta analysis, collaborator samples were shipped as frozen whole blood, as isolated PBMCs, or as DNA extracted from either sample type. The record originates from a study of blood T cell repertoires in COVID-19 (dated by TCRdb to between 2020 and 2021). Looking at the study overall: The collaborator samples originated in the United States, Italy and Spain and spanned the acute and convalescent phases of COVID-19. The prospective study material was composed of cDNA or gDNA derived from T cells, B-cell-depleted T cells, or PBMCs. Subjects who had been exposed to COVID-19, were actively infected with it, or had recovered from it provided the deeply sampled blood TCRbeta repertoires that made up the dataset. A freely available public database, intended as a resource for researchers studying the immune response to SARS-CoV-2, is where the repertoires were released. Samples were obtained from the ongoing ImmuneRACE study (first 160 participants) and from some 1,200 subjects provided by 6 global collaborators. The sample metadata nearly always contained a de-identified subject ID, COVID-19 status, age in years and sex. Where available, HLA class I and class II types were taken from metadata supplied by the sample provider and were not determined by assay-based typing. Beyond this particular receptor, the publication reports: The quantity of clinical and demographic metadata differed by source and by participant and was supplied without curation.

The CDR1 and CDR2 encoded by the germline V gene are MNHNS and SASEGT. The CDR3 covers 15 residues, taking in both the cysteine and the phenylalanine. Left in the record is the CDR3 DNA by itself, 45 bases read in frame from the first base. The V end loses 0 bases and the J end loses 10 bases, and a stretch of 13 bases separates them. The immunoSEQ Assay, a bias-controlled multiplex PCR, was used to amplify TCRbeta CDR3 regions from genomic DNA. The paper's processing steps were these. The number of nucleated cells in each sample was estimated from the amplification of reference gene primers within the assay. To quantify the absolute abundance of each unique TCRbeta CDR3 rearrangement, sequence reads were collapsed and filtered. For each sample, productive Simpson clonality was calculated by taking the square root of Simpson's diversity index across productive rearrangements. TCRdb mirrors the immuneACCESS table, restricted to in-frame sequences. Some clones are absent from its copies; in checked studies, under half trace to an unresolved V gene, and the reason for the others is unknown. V and J calls and clone size are as listed in that table; D and trimming were resolved from the DNA. Present in this sample are roughly 300,000 clones, about 89% of which were seen just once. The leading ten clones occupy roughly 6.5% of the sample.

Sequences were obtained from peripheral blood. This TCR was sampled from a man aged 18 to 35 who had recovered from COVID-19. Recombination linked TRBV6-1 to TRBJ1-6; the D gene lacks a confident call. The nucleotide sequence is given as TGTGCCAGCAGTGAAGCCGTCAGCCTAGCATCACCCCTCCACTTT. This yields the protein CASSEAVSLASPLHF.